Ten or more counts support the clone carrying this T cell receptor beta chain. Its specificity is unknown. The data belong to a study of T cells after yellow fever vaccination. The study's findings and limits: Although most clonotypes did not, a small share appeared in both CD4 and CD8 compartments.

CDR1 is SQVTM and CDR2 is ANQGSEA in the germline V gene. CDR3 length: 12 residues. V dropped 3 bases and J dropped 6 bases, with 11 bases sitting between them. TCRdb fed the 5' RACE reads into MiXCR, producing one record per CDR3 protein. Of 230,000 or so distinct CDR3 sequences listed, more than 6.5% are singletons. The TCR originated in a young man who received the YFV17D yellow fever vaccine. The chain is built from TRBV29-1 and TRBJ1-1, with D possibly being TRBD1 (6 bases). Sequences were derived from CD4+ T cells sorted from PBMCs, sampled on the day of the yellow fever booster vaccination. The CDR3 DNA sequence: TGCAGCGTTGAGGGGGGCCCCTCTGAAGCTTTCTTT. Translating gives CSVEGGPSEAFF.